This TCR beta chain was documented in a study of PD-L1 blockade in urothelial cancer. Patients had locally advanced or metastatic urothelial carcinoma. Synthetically made TCR analog templates were put into each PCR as spikes. Using immunoSEQ multiplex PCR, the repertoire was profiled, and TCRdb retains in-frame clones only, with some absent. Seen here are 100,000 or so clones, approximately 91% observed once, and the top ten hold 0.92%. The specimen comprised PBMCs, sampled around atezolizumab (anti-PD-L1) treatment. The source is a woman older than 75 with urothelial cancer.

This CDR3 is CASSVGQGGVAGEWETQYF. As DNA, the CDR3 is TGTGCCAGCAGCGTAGGACAGGGGGGGGTAGCGGGAGAATGGGAGACCCAGTACTTC. The gene calls are TRBV9 and TRBJ2-5; the D call may be TRBD1 or TRBD2 (9 bases each). With 0 bases removed from V and 5 bases from J, the gap between germline ends came to 26 bases. The CDR3 is 19 amino acids. Germline CDR1 reads SGDLS; CDR2 reads YYNGEE.